The 30 T cell receptor beta chains reported below all come from one sample, sequenced in a study of blood T cell repertoires in COVID-19. The method was immunoSEQ multiplex PCR; TCRdb's version includes in-frame clones alone and lacks a portion of them. The data show about 380,000 clones, around 85% seen once. Sequenced input: peripheral blood. All receptors derive from a woman between 18 and 30 years old with acute or convalescent COVID-19.

A few counts support this clone. The gene calls are TRBV11-2 and TRBJ2-7, with D perhaps TRBD1 (6 bases). The CDR3 totals 12 residues. Germline assignment: CDR1 SGHAT and CDR2 FQNNGV. V dropped 5 bases and J dropped 6 bases, with 11 bases sitting between them. The CDR3 loop reads CASSVTGVEQYF. CDR3 DNA sequence: TGTGCCAGCAGCGTGACAGGAGTCGAGCAGTACTTC.

In this sample, this clone turned up a few times. This chain connects TRBV11-2 to TRBJ2-3, with 7 bases identical to TRBD1. This CDR3 is built from 16 residues. Germline assignment: CDR1 SGHAT and CDR2 FQNNGV. Trimming at V came to 2 bases and at J to 3 bases, leaving 8 bases not matched to a gene. CDR3 nucleotides: TGTGCCAGCAGCTTACTCCCGGGACAGACTACAGATACGCAGTATTTT. Amino acids: CASSLLPGQTTDTQYF.

The V and J genes are TRBV21-1 and TRBJ2-3; TRBD2, the table's D call, lacks a check against the DNA. TRBV21-1 is designated a pseudogene. The CDR3 has 17 amino acids. CDR3 DNA sequence: TGTGCCAGCAGCATGAGGGTCCTCCCGTCCCACACAGATACGCAGTATTTT. Its translation is CASSMRVLPSHTDTQYF.

This chain joins TRBV28 and TRBJ2-2; TRBD1 agrees at 7 bases. This CDR3 has 15 amino acids. After removal of 8 bases from V and 1 base from J, the junction contained 7 bases not matched to a gene. Per the germline V gene, CDR1 is MDHEN and CDR2 is SYDVKM. CDR3: CASFLRTGNTGELFF. DNA for the CDR3: TGTGCCAGCTTCCTCCGGACAGGGAACACCGGGGAGCTGTTTTTT.

The V and J genes are TRBV2 and TRBJ2-5; 9 bases map to TRBD1. The CDR3 has 15 residues. Germline values: CDR1 SNHLY, CDR2 FYNNEI. V lost 7 bases to trimming and J lost 5 bases; unmatched junction nucleotides: 11. In DNA, the CDR3 is TGTGCCAGCACCAGGACAGGGGTGGGGTCGGAGACCCAGTACTTC. It is translated as CASTRTGVGSETQYF.

This chain links TRBV19 with TRBJ1-1; D gene unclear. This CDR3 spans 14 amino acids. Germline CDR1 is LNHDA and CDR2 is SQIVND (reference sequence). V lost 7 bases to trimming and J lost 1 base, with 13 bases between them. The CDR3 nucleotides are TGTGCCAGTATCATTGGAGGCGCGAACACTGAAGCTTTCTTT. Translated: CASIIGGANTEAFF.

The rearrangement joins TRBV11-2 to TRBJ2-2; possible D gene TRBD2, 5 bases. The CDR3 totals 16 residues. The V and J ends lost 5 bases and 0 bases respectively, with 13 bases between them. Germline V gives CDR1 SGHAT, CDR2 FQNNGV. The CDR3 nucleotides are TGTGCCAGCAGCATCTTTGCCGGGACGAACACCGGGGAGCTGTTTTTT. Its translation is CASSIFAGTNTGELFF.

In its sample, this clone was seen once. The rearrangement links TRBV11-2 to TRBJ2-1, with 8 bases lining up with TRBD2. The CDR3 runs to 15 residues. V lost 2 bases, J lost 8 bases, and 8 bases stayed unmatched. Germline loops: CDR1 SGHAT, CDR2 FQNNGV. The CDR3 is CASSLIRGGQDEQFF. Here the CDR3 DNA reads TGTGCCAGCAGCTTAATCCGGGGGGGCCAGGATGAGCAGTTCTTC.

The V call is TRBV12-5, the J call TRBJ1-5; 7 bases are shared with TRBD1. The CDR3 is 17 residues long. Per the germline V gene, CDR1 is LGHNT and CDR2 is FRNRAP. The junction had 14 bases not matched to a gene; V was cut back by 7 bases and J by 2 bases. The CDR3 DNA follows: TGTGCTAGTGCCACAACTCCAGGGGGGCGAGGCAATCAGCCCCAGCATTTT. This gives the protein CASATTPGGRGNQPQHF.

This clone has only one observation. The CDR3 DNA is TGCGCCAGCAGCACCACCGGGACAGGAGACACTGAAGCTTTCTTT. Its protein product is CASSTTGTGDTEAFF. This chain joins TRBV5-1 and TRBJ1-1; 8 bases fit TRBD1. Looked up from germline, CDR1 is SGHRS and CDR2 is YFSETQ. V shed 4 bases, J shed 3 bases, and the junction held 8 bases outside the gene matches. CDR3 length: 15 amino acids.

This chain connects TRBV2 to TRBJ1-3; 7 nucleotides align to TRBD1. The ends lost 3 bases at V and 4 bases at J; junction bases unmatched: 6. In germline, CDR1 is SNHLY, CDR2 FYNNEI. The CDR3 length is 15 residues. CDR3 sequence (DNA): TGTGCCAGCAGTGATGTCAAGGGGGCGGGAAACACCATATATTTT. Translated, it gives CASSDVKGAGNTIYF.

V gene TRBV9 combines with J gene TRBJ2-7; TRBD2 aligns across 11 bases. The germline CDR1 and CDR2 sequences are SGDLS and YYNGEE. V trimming: 4 bases; J trimming: 0 bases; junction bases outside the gene matches: 9. The CDR3 is 17 amino acids. Here the CDR3 reads CASSLQLGTSGSYEQYF. The CDR3 DNA reads TGTGCCAGCAGCTTACAATTGGGGACTAGCGGCTCCTACGAGCAGTACTTC.

Worth noting for this clone: The junction departs from germline at one end; a sequencing error may be responsible. J is TRBJ1-1 and V is TRBV7-3; D possibly corresponds to TRBD1 (5 bases). The CDR3 is 14 amino acids. Germline V lookup: CDR1 SGHTA, CDR2 FQGTGA. The CDR3 region is CASSVTRESTEAFF. CDR3 DNA: TGTGCCAGCAGCGTAACCAGGGAATCCACTGAAGCTTTCTTT. The full variable domain, in which reference TRBV7-3 and TRBJ1-1 provide the parts outside the CDR3, is GAGVSQTPSNKVTEKGKYVELRCDPISGHTALYWYRQSLGQGPEFLIYFQGTGAADDSGLPNDRFFAVRPEGSVSTLKIQRTERGDSAVYLCASSVTRESTEAFFGQGTRLTVV.

This clone was observed once. J is TRBJ1-4 and V is TRBV9; no reliable D call. The CDR3 runs to 15 residues. Trimming took off 3 bases at V and 4 bases at J, with 13 bases between the two ends. Germline values: CDR1 SGDLS, CDR2 YYNGEE. CDR3 region: CASSAAGSRNEKLFF. In DNA form, the CDR3 reads TGTGCCAGCAGCGCGGCGGGGAGCCGTAATGAAAAACTGTTTTTT. The full variable domain, rest sourced from reference TRBV9 and TRBJ1-4, is DSGVTQTPKHLITATGQRVTLRCSPRSGDLSVYWYQQSLDQGLQFLIQYYNGEERAKGNILERFSAQQFPDLHSELNLSSLELGDSALYFCASSAAGSRNEKLFFGSGTQLSVL.

This clone came up once. The chain couples TRBV7-3 to TRBJ1-1; TRBD1 agrees at 7 bases. V was clipped by 1 base and J by 11 bases; unmatched bases: 13. The CDR3 length is 15 residues. Germline values: CDR1 SGHTA, CDR2 FQGTGA. The CDR3 loop reads CASSLSGRGSRWAFF. The CDR3, as DNA: TGTGCCAGCAGCTTAAGCGGCAGGGGGAGTCGTTGGGCTTTCTTT.

The chain uses TRBV3-1 (or the pseudogene TRBV3-2) and TRBJ2-3, with 8 positions matching TRBD2. Germline V CDR1 and CDR2: LGHDT, YNNKEL (reference sequence). Trimming removed 4 bases from V and 5 bases from J; junction bases left unmatched: 8. The length of the CDR3 is 15 residues. In DNA form, the CDR3 reads TGTGCCAGCAGCCTGCCGGGGGGGCCAAAAGATACGCAGTATTTT. It codes for CASSLPGGPKDTQYF.

The chain carries TRBV7-2 and TRBJ2-7, with D perhaps matching TRBD2 (6 bases). The CDR3 has 13 residues. The germline V gene encodes CDR1 SGHTA and CDR2 FQGNSA. The germline V and J ends were trimmed by 3 bases and 3 bases, with 9 bases remaining between them. The CDR3 DNA reads TGTGCCAGCAGCTTCACTAGCATCTACGAGCAGTACTTC. Encoded protein: CASSFTSIYEQYF.

V gene TRBV2 combines with J gene TRBJ2-1, with TRBD2 matching over 7 bases. Germline V lookup: CDR1 SNHLY, CDR2 FYNNEI. The CDR3 runs to 14 residues. The junction had 1 base not matched to a gene; V was cut back by 2 bases and J by 3 bases. Written as DNA, the CDR3 is TGTGCCAGCAGTGAATCTAGCGGCTACAATGAGCAGTTCTTC. It specifies CASSESSGYNEQFF.

The chain employs TRBV5-5 and TRBJ2-2; 9 nucleotides match TRBD1. The CDR3 has 16 amino acids. V lost 3 bases to trimming and J lost 4 bases; unmatched junction nucleotides: 7. Germline loops: CDR1 SGHKS, CDR2 YYEKEE (reference sequence). CDR3 sequence (DNA): TGTGCCAGCAGCTACCGGGACAGGGTTCCCACCGGGGAGCTGTTTTTT. It encodes CASSYRDRVPTGELFF.

This clone was detected once. The chain links TRBV4-2 to TRBJ1-2, with a weak D call TRBD1 (5 bases). The CDR3 has 14 amino acids. Germline V gene data show CDR1 as LGHNA and CDR2 as YNFKEQ. The V end was cut by 2 bases, the J end by 4 bases, with 11 bases between. This chain's CDR3 is CASSQPTGPYGYTF. The CDR3, as DNA: TGTGCCAGCAGCCAACCCACAGGCCCCTATGGCTACACCTTC.

This chain joins TRBV20-1 and TRBJ1-1; D gene unclear. Trimming pared 4 bases from V and 6 bases from J, leaving 9 bases between. The CDR3 covers 11 residues. Germline V CDR1 and CDR2: DFQATT, SNEGSKA (reference sequence). CDR3 sequence: CSAIIYSEAFF. In DNA form, the CDR3 reads TGCAGTGCTATAATCTACTCTGAAGCTTTCTTT.

V gene TRBV7-9 combines with J gene TRBJ1-2; D perhaps matches TRBD1 (5 bases). The CDR3 extends over 13 amino acids. The V end lost 4 bases, the J end lost 8 bases, and 14 bases lay between the germline ends. Germline assignment: CDR1 SEHNR and CDR2 FQNEAQ (reference sequence). The CDR3 DNA sequence: TGTGCCAGCAGCTCGACAGTTGCGGAGGGCTACACCTTC. Protein sequence: CASSSTVAEGYTF.

CDR3 protein: CASSQFDRGSGYTF. The CDR3 nucleotides are TGTGCCAGTAGCCAATTCGACAGGGGGAGTGGCTACACCTTC. The chain combines TRBV19 with TRBJ1-2; TRBD1 matches at 9 bases. Germline V lookup: CDR1 LNHDA, CDR2 SQIVND (reference sequence). The CDR3 loop spans 14 amino acids. V was clipped by 6 bases and J by 7 bases; unmatched bases: 9.

This chain uses TRBV29-1 with TRBJ1-5; maybe TRBD1 (5 bases). Germline assignment: CDR1 SQVTM and CDR2 ANQGSEA. CDR3 length: 16 residues. V was clipped by 4 bases and J by 6 bases, with 22 bases between them. The CDR3 DNA sequence: TGCAGCGTTGGGGAGGAAGGGGATGAAGCCTTTCAGCCCCAGCATTTT. Translated: CSVGEEGDEAFQPQHF.

This clone was counted once. The rearrangement joins TRBV5-6 to TRBJ2-2, with TRBD2 matching over 13 bases. CDR3 size: 19 residues. V gave up 3 bases and J gave up 0 bases; unmatched junction bases: 8. Germline-derived CDR1 and CDR2 are SGHDT and YYEEEE. The CDR3 sequence is CASSSPGLAGPTNTGELFF. CDR3 coding DNA: TGTGCCAGCAGCTCGCCGGGACTAGCGGGACCGACGAACACCGGGGAGCTGTTTTTT.

A note on this clone: The sample holds other DNA sequences that translate to the same CDR3. The chain is built from TRBV9 and TRBJ2-2; D is uncertain. The CDR3 sequence is 12 residues long. V lost 1 base and J 5 bases, leaving 3 bases between the germline ends. The germline V gene encodes CDR1 SGDLS and CDR2 YYNGEE. For the CDR3, the DNA is TGTGCCAGCAGCGTACCAACCGGGGAGCTGTTTTTT. Translating it yields CASSVPTGELFF.

This chain links TRBV7-3 with TRBJ1-4; a weak D match, TRBD1 (5 bases). Germline-derived CDR1 and CDR2 are SGHTA and FQGTGA. There are 12 residues in the CDR3. The ends were cut back, 5 bases at V and 12 bases at J, with 13 bases in the middle. The CDR3 coding sequence is TGTGCCAGCAGCCATAAGGCGGGGGAACTGTTTTTT. It specifies CASSHKAGELFF.

The chain combines TRBV12-3 or TRBV12-4 with TRBJ1-4; D possibly corresponds to TRBD1 (5 bases). The V and J ends lost 6 bases and 0 bases respectively, with 5 bases between them. The CDR3 is 13 residues long. The DNA of the CDR3 is TGTGCCAGCAGCAGGGCAACTAATGAAAAACTGTTTTTT. Translated: CASSRATNEKLFF.

V is TRBV28 and J is TRBJ2-3; 10 bases fit TRBD2. This CDR3 contains 15 residues. CDR1 and CDR2 from the germline V gene are MDHEN and SYDVKM. With 5 bases clipped from V and 1 base from J, the junction kept 3 bases outside the gene matches. CDR3 sequence (DNA): TGTGCCAGCAGTGCAGGACTAGCGGGCACAGATACGCAGTATTTT. Encoded protein: CASSAGLAGTDTQYF. The full variable domain, completed using reference TRBV28 and TRBJ2-3, is DVKVTQSSRYLVKRTGEKVFLECVQDMDHENMFWYRQDPGLGLRLIYFSYDVKMKEKGDIPEGYSVSREKKERFSLILESASTNQTSMYLCASSAGLAGTDTQYFGPGTRLTVL.

The chain links TRBV3-1 (or the pseudogene TRBV3-2) to TRBJ1-2; TRBD1 might be the D (5 bases). The CDR3 sequence is 11 residues long. Trimming left V 8 bases short and J 8 bases short, with 12 bases between. Germline lookup yields CDR1 LGHDT and CDR2 YNNKEL (reference sequence). The CDR3 nucleotides read TGTGCCAGCGGGGCTCCGGCCGGCTACACCTTC. Amino acids: CASGAPAGYTF.